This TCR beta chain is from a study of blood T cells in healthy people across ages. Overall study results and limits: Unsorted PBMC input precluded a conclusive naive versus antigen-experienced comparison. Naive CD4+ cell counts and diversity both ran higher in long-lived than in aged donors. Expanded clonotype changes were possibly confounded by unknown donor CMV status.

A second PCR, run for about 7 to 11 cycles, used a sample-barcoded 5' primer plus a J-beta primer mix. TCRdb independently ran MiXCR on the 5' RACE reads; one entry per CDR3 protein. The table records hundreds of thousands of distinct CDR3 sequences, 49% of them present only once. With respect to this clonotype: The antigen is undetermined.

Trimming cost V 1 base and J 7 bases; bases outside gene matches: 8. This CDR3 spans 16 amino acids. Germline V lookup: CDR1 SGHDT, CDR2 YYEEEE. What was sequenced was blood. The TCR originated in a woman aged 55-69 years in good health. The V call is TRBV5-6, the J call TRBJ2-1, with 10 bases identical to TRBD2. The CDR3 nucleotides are TGTGCCAGCAGCTTGCTAGCGGGAGCGGGTGGGAATGAGCAGTTCTTC. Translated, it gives CASSLLAGAGGNEQFF. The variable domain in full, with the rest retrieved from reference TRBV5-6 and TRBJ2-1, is DAGVTQSPTHLIKTRGQQVTLRCSPKSGHDTVSWYQQALGQGPQFIFQYYEEEERQRGNFPDRFSGHQFPNYSSELNVNALLLGDSALYLCASSLLAGAGGNEQFFGPGTRLTVL.